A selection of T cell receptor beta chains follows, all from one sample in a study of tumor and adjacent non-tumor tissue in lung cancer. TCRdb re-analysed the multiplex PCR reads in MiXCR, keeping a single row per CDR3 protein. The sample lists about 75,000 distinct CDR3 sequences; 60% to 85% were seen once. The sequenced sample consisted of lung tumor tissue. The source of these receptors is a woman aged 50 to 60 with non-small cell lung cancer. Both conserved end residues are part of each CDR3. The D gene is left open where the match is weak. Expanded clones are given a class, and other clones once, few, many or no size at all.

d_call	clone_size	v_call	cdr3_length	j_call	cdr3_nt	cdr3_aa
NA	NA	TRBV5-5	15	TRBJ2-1	TGTGCCAGCAGCTTGGTCGGAGGTTCCCTTAATAAGCAGTTCTTC	CASSLVGGSLNKQFF
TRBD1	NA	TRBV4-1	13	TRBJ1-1	TGCGCCAGTAGCCAAGTCGCCGGGACAGTTGCTTTCTTT	CASSQVAGTVAFF
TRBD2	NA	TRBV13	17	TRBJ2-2	TGTGCCAGCAGCTTCTCTCCTGGACTAGTGGCGGCCGGGGAGCTGTTTTTT	CASSFSPGLVAAGELFF
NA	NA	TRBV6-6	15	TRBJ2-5	TGTGCCAGTAGTCCCCCGAACCCACCTGGGGAGACCCAGTACTTC	CASSPPNPPGETQYF
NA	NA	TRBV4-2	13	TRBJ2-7	TGTGCCAGCAGCAAAGGTAATACCTACGAGCAGTACTTC	CASSKGNTYEQYF
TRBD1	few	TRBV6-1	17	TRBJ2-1	TGTGCCAGCAGTGAAGCGGCATTTGCCAGGGGGTGGTATGAGCAGTTCTTC	CASSEAAFARGWYEQFF
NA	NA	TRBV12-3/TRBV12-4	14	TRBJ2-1	TGTGCTAGCAGTTTCCTAGGTTCCCACAATGAGCAGTTCTTC	CASSFLGSHNEQFF
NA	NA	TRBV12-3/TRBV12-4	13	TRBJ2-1	TGTGCCAGCGGTTTAGCAGGAGGCAATGAGCAATTCTTC	CASGLAGGNEQFF
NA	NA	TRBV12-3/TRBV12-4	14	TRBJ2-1	TGTGCTAGCAGCATATTGTTGGCCTACAATGAGCAGTTCTTC	CASSILLAYNEQFF
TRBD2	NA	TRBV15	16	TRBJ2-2	TGTGCCACCAGCAGAGAAGCGGGATGTCTTACCGGGGAGCTGTTTTTT	CATSREAGCLTGELFF
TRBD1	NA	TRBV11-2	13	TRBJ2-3	TGTGCAGGCAGCTTAGACAGGGGAGATACACAGTATTTT	CAGSLDRGDTQYF
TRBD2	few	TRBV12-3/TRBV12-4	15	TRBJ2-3	TGTGCCAGCAGCCTTGTGACTAGCGCCAGAGATATGCAGTATTTT	CASSLVTSARDMQYF
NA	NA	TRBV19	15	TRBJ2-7	TGTGCCAGTAATATCGGAGGGTCCCCCACCTACGAGCAGTACTTC	CASNIGGSPTYEQYF
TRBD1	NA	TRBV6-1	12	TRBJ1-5	TGTGCCAGATGGGACAGGAATCAGCCCCATCATTTT	CARWDRNQPHHF
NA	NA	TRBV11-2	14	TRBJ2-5	TGTGTCAGCAGCTTACCTGTAATCCCTGAGACCCAATACTTC	CVSSLPVIPETQYF
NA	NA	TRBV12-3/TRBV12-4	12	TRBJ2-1	TGTGCCAGTAGTTTAGGAGGGAATGAGCAGTCCTTC	CASSLGGNEQSF
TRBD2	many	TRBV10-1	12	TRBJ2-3	TGCGCCAGCAGCGGGGAGGGAGCTACGCAGTATTTT	CASSGEGATQYF
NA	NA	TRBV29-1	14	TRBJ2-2	TGCAGTGTCCCCTTGGGCCACCCAACCGGGGAGCTGTTTTTT	CSVPLGHPTGELFF
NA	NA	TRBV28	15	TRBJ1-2	TGTGACAGCAGTTTAATGGGGGCCTGGAAATATGGCTACACCTTC	CDSSLMGAWKYGYTF
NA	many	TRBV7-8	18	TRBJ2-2	TGTGCCAGCAGCCTTAGGGCCCCCACGAAGGGGAACACCGGGGAGCTGTTTTTT	CASSLRAPTKGNTGELFF
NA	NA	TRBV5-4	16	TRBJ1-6	TGTGCCAGCAGTTTGTTAGAAGCTCGAAAGAATTCACCCCTCCACTTT	CASSLLEARKNSPLHF
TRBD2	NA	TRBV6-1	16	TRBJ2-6	TGTGCCAGCAGTGAACGGCCCGGGAGCGGGACCAACTTCCTGACTTTC	CASSERPGSGTNFLTF
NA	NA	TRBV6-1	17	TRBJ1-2	TGTGCCAGCAGTGGGTATATCTTGACAGGAGCACTCTATGGCTACACCTTC	CASSGYILTGALYGYTF
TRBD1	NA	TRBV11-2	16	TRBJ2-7	TGTGCCAGCAGCGCCCCCGGGACAGTGGGCTCCTACGAGCAGTACTTC	CASSAPGTVGSYEQYF
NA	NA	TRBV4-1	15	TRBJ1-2	TGCGCCAGCAGCCAAGATCTGACAGCTCACTATGGCTACATCTTC	CASSQDLTAHYGYIF
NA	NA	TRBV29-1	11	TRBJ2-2	TGCAGCGTGGGGGATCCCAGGGAGCTGTTATTT	CSVGDPRELLF
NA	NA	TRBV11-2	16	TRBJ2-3	TGTGCCACCAGCCCGGTGGGTTACCCGCTTCTAGATACGCAGTATTTC	CATSPVGYPLLDTQYF
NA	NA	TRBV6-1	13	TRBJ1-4	TGTGCCCTCCGGAACACCTATAATGAAAAACTGCTTTTT	CALRNTYNEKLLF
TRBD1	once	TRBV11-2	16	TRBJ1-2	TGTGCCAGGAGTTTAGGCCCCTCCGGGACAGCCTATGGCTATACCTTC	CARSLGPSGTAYGYTF
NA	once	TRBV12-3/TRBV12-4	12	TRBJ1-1	TGTGCCAGCAGGTACAGCAACGCTGAAGCTTTCTTT	CASRYSNAEAFF
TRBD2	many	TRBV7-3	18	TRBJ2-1	TGTGCCAGCAGCTTACTGTGGGAGGGCCCGAGCTCCTACAATGAGCAGTTCTTC	CASSLLWEGPSSYNEQFF
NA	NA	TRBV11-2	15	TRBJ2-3	TGTGCTAGCAGCTTCGACTTCTTGTACACAGATACGCAGTATTTT	CASSFDFLYTDTQYF
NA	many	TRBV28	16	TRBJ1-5	TGTGCCAGCAATCCATGGAGGGAGGTGAGCAATCAGCCCCAGCATTTT	CASNPWREVSNQPQHF
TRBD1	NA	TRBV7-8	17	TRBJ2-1	TGTGCCAGCAACTTAGCGATGGGGACAGGGCCCTACAATGAACAGTTCTTC	CASNLAMGTGPYNEQFF
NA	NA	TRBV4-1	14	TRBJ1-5	TGCGCCAGCGGTCAAGAAGGGGGTGGGCAGCCTCAGCATTTT	CASGQEGGGQPQHF
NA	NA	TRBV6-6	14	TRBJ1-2	TGTGCCATCGCAGACTTAGCGGCTAACTATGGCTACACCTTC	CAIADLAANYGYTF
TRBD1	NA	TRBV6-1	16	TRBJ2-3	TGTGCCAGCAATGAAAATTCCGGGACAGGGAGGGATACGCAGTATTTT	CASNENSGTGRDTQYF
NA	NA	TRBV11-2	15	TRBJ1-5	TGTGTCAGCGACTTAGAAGACAGAGGTTCCCAGCCCCAGCATTTT	CVSDLEDRGSQPQHF
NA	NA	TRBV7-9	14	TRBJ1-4	TGTGCCAGTAGCTTAGTCGAGACTAATGAAAAACTGTTTTTT	CASSLVETNEKLFF
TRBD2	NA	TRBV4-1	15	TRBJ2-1	TGCACCAGCAGCCAACCCACTAGCGGAGGGGCTGAACAGTTCTTT	CTSSQPTSGGAEQFF
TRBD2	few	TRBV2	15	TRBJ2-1	TGTGCCAGCTACCTCGGGGGGGGCACCTACAATGAGCAGTTCTTC	CASYLGGGTYNEQFF
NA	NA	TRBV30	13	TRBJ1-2	TGTGTCTGGTCGACAGGTCTTAACTATGGCTACACCTTC	CVWSTGLNYGYTF
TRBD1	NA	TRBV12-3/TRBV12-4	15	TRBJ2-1	TGCGCCAGCAGTTCGAGTCCAGGGGGCTACAATGAGCACTTCTTC	CASSSSPGGYNEHFF
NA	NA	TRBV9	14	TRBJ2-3	TGTGCCAGCAGCGCCGGGTTTAGCACAGATACGCAGTATTTT	CASSAGFSTDTQYF
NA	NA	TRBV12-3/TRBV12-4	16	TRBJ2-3	TGTGCGAGCATAAGGACGGGGTCTATAGGCAATCAGCCCCAGTATTTT	CASIRTGSIGNQPQYF
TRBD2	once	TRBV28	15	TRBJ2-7	TGTGCCAACAGTCGTCAGCGGGAGCGGAGCGACAAGCAGTATTTC	CANSRQRERSDKQYF
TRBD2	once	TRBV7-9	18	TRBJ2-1	TGTGCTAGCAGATCGCCACCTGGGACTAGCGGGGGACTCAATGAGCAGTTCTTC	CASRSPPGTSGGLNEQFF
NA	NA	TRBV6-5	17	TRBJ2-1	TGTGCCAGCAGTTACTGCTTTACCCCCAGCTCATACAGTGAGCAGTTCTTC	CASSYCFTPSSYSEQFF
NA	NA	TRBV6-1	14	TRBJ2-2	TGTGCCAGCAGCAAAGGCAAGGACACCGGGGAGCTGTTGTTT	CASSKGKDTGELLF
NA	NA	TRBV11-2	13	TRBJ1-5	TGTGCCAGTAGCTTAGAAACGGGGGGGGCCCAGCATTTT	CASSLETGGAQHF
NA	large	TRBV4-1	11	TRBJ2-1	TGCGCCAGCAGGACCATAGGTGAGCAGTTCTTC	CASRTIGEQFF